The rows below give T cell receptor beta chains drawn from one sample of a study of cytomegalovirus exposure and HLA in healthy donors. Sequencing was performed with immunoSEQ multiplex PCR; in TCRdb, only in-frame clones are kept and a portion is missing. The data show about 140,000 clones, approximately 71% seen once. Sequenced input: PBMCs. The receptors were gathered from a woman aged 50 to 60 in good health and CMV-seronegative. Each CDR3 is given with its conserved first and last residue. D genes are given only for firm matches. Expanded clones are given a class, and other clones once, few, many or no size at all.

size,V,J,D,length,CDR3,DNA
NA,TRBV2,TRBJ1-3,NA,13,CASRRDNGNTIYF,TGTGCCAGCAGACGGGACAATGGAAACACCATATATTTT
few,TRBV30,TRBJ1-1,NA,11,CAWSGTAEAFF,TGTGCCTGGAGTGGGACAGCTGAAGCTTTCTTT
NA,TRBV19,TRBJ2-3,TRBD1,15,CASSSGTGFTDTQYF,TGTGCCAGTAGTTCGGGGACAGGGTTCACAGATACGCAGTATTTT
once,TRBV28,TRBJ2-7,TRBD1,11,CASQGAREQYF,TGTGCAAGTCAGGGGGCGCGGGAGCAGTACTTC
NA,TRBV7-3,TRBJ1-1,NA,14,CASSQAASGTEAFF,TGTGCCAGCAGCCAGGCGGCCAGCGGAACTGAAGCTTTCTTT
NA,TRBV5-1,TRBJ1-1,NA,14,CASSLGQDNTEAFF,TGCGCCAGCAGCTTGGGACAGGACAACACTGAAGCTTTCTTT
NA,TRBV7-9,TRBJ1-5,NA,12,CASSPLDQPQHF,TGTGCCAGCAGCCCTCTAGATCAGCCCCAGCATTTT
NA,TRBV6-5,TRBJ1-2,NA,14,CASSYGRASGGYTF,TGTGCCAGCAGTTACGGCAGGGCTAGTGGGGGCTACACCTTC
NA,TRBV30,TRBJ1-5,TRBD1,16,CAWSPGQGLLNQPQHF,TGTGCCTGGAGTCCGGGACAGGGTCTCCTCAATCAGCCCCAGCATTTT
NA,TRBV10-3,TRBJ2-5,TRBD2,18,CAISATGLAGEAQETQYF,TGTGCCATCAGTGCGACGGGACTAGCGGGGGAAGCGCAAGAGACCCAGTACTTC
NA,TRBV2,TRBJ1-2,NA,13,CASSEAQVYGYTF,TGTGCCAGCAGTGAAGCGCAGGTCTATGGCTACACCTTC
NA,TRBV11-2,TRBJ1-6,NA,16,CASSLGGSSYNSPLHF,TGTGCCAGCAGCTTAGGAGGGAGCTCCTATAATTCACCCCTCCACTTT
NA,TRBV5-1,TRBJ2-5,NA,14,CASSLGDWGETQYF,TGCGCCAGCAGCTTGGGGGACTGGGGGGAGACCCAGTACTTC
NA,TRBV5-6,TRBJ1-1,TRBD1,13,CASSTGGGTEAFF,TGTGCCAGCAGCACAGGGGGCGGTACTGAAGCTTTCTTT
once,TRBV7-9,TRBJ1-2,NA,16,CASSLVPRTENYGYTF,TGTGCCAGCAGCTTAGTCCCCAGGACAGAGAACTATGGCTACACCTTC
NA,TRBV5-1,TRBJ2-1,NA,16,CASSLGAGRAYNEQFF,TGCGCCAGCAGCCTAGGCGCGGGGCGTGCCTACAATGAGCAGTTCTTC
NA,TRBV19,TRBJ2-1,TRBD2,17,CASRITSGGASYNEQFF,TGTGCCAGTAGGATTACTAGCGGGGGGGCTTCCTACAATGAGCAGTTCTTC
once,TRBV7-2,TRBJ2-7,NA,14,CASSLGVGLYEQYF,TGTGCCAGCAGCTTGGGCGTGGGCTTGTACGAGCAGTACTTC
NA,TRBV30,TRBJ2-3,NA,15,CAWSDYRGQEGTQYF,TGTGCCTGGAGTGATTACAGGGGTCAGGAGGGGACGCAGTATTTT
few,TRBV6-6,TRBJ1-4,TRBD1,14,CASSYDGQGDELFF,TGTGCCAGCAGTTACGACGGACAGGGAGATGAACTGTTTTTT
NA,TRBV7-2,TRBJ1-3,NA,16,CASSLGGYNSGNTIYF,TGTGCCAGCAGCTTAGGGGGCTATAACTCTGGAAACACCATATATTTT
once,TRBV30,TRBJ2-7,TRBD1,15,CAWSRQGAWGYEQYF,TGTGCCTGGAGCAGACAGGGGGCATGGGGATACGAGCAGTACTTC
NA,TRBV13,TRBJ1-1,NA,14,CASSFSPRGTEAFF,TGTGCCAGCAGCTTTTCTCCCCGGGGCACTGAAGCTTTCTTT
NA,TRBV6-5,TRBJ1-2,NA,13,CASSQSRVAGYTF,TGTGCCAGCAGCCAAAGCAGGGTTGCTGGCTACACCTTC
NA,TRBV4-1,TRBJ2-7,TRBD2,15,CASSQVILAGYEQYF,TGCGCCAGCAGCCAAGTGATACTAGCGGGCTACGAGCAGTACTTC
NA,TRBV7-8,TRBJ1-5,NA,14,CASSSDGGNQPQHF,TGTGCCAGCAGCTCCGACGGGGGCAATCAGCCCCAGCATTTT
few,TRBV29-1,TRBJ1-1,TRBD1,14,CSVVGGEMNTEAFF,TGCAGCGTTGTAGGGGGCGAGATGAACACTGAAGCTTTCTTT
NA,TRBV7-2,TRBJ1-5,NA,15,CASSFGRVHNQPQHF,TGTGCCAGCAGCTTCGGCAGGGTGCACAATCAGCCCCAGCATTTT
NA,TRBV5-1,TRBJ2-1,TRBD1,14,CASSLGTGGNEQFF,TGCGCCAGCAGCCTAGGGACAGGAGGCAATGAGCAGTTCTTC
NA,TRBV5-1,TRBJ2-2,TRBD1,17,CASSLARTGGWTGELFF,TGCGCCAGCAGCTTGGCAAGGACAGGGGGATGGACCGGGGAGCTGTTTTTT
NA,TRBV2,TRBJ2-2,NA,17,CASARAPRGPNTGELFF,TGTGCCAGCGCGAGGGCTCCCAGGGGACCGAACACCGGGGAGCTGTTTTTT
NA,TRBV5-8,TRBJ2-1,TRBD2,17,CASSFTSGAHTYNEQFF,TGTGCCAGCAGCTTTACTAGCGGGGCACACACCTACAATGAGCAGTTCTTC
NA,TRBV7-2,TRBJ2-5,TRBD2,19,CASRTSGTSGGPYQETQYF,TGTGCCAGCAGGACATCCGGGACTAGCGGGGGGCCCTACCAAGAGACCCAGTACTTC
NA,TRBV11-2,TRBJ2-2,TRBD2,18,CASSLDLAGGRPTGELFF,TGTGCCAGCAGCTTAGACTTAGCGGGGGGGCGTCCCACCGGGGAGCTGTTTTTT
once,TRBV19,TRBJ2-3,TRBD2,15,CASSSSGTSTDTQYF,TGTGCCAGTAGTTCTAGCGGCACTAGCACAGATACGCAGTATTTT
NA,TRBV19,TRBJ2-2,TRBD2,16,CASSRSSGGNTGELFF,TGTGCCAGTAGTAGATCTAGCGGGGGGAACACCGGGGAGCTGTTTTTT
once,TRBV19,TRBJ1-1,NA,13,CASSSVREAEAFF,TGTGCCAGTAGTTCCGTCAGGGAAGCTGAAGCTTTCTTT
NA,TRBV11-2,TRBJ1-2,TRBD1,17,CASSLEPGTGKENGYTF,TGTGCCAGCAGCTTAGAACCCGGGACAGGGAAGGAAAATGGCTACACCTTC